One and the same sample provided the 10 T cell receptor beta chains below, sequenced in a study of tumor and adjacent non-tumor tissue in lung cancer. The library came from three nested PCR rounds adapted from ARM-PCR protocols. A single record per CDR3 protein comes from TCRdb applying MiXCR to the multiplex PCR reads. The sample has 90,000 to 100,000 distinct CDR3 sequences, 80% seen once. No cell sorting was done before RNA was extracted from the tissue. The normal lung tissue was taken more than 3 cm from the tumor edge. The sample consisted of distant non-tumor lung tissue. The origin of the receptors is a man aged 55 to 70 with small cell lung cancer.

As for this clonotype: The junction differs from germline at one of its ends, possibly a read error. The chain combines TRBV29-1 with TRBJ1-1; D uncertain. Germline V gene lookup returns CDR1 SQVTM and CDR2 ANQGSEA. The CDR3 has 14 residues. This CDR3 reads CSVSGEGSNIEAFF. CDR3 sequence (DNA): TGCAGCGTCTCCGGAGAGGGCTCCAACATTGAAGCTTTCTTT.

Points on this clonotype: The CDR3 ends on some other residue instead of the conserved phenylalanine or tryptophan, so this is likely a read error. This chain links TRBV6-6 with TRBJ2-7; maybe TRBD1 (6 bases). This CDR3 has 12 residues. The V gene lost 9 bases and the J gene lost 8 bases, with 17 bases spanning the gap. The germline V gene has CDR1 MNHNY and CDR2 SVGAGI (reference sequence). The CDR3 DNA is TGTGCCAGTAATCCGGGACATGACAAGCAGTACTAC. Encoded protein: CASNPGHDKQYY.

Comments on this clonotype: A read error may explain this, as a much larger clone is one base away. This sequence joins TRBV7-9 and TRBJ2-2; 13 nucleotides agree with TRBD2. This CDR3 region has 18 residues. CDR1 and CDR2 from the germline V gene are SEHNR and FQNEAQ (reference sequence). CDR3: CASSFPRTSGSVAGKLFF. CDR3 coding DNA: TGTGCCAGCAGCTTCCCCCGGACTAGCGGGAGTGTGGCCGGGAAGCTGTTTTTT.

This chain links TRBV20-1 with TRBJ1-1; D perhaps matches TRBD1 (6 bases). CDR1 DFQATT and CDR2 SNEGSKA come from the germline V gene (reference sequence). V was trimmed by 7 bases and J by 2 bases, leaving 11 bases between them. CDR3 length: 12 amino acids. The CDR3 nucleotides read TGCAGTGTTGGGGGACATAACACTGAAGCTTTCTTT. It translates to CSVGGHNTEAFF.

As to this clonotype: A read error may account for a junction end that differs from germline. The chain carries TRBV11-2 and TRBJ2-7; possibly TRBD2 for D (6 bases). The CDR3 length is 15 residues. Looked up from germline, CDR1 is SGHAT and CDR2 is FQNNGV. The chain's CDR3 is CDSRLASSDSYERYF. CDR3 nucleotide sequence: TGTGACAGCAGATTAGCTTCTAGCGACTCCTACGAGCGGTACTTC.

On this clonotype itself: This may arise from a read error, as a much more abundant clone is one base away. As DNA, the CDR3 is TGCAGTGCTAAAACCTCCGCGGGAGACAATGAGCAGCTCTTC. Amino acids: CSAKTSAGDNEQLF. The chain employs TRBV20-1 and TRBJ2-1; 7 nucleotides agree with TRBD2. CDR1 and CDR2 from the germline V gene are DFQATT and SNEGSKA (reference sequence). The CDR3 is 14 amino acids.

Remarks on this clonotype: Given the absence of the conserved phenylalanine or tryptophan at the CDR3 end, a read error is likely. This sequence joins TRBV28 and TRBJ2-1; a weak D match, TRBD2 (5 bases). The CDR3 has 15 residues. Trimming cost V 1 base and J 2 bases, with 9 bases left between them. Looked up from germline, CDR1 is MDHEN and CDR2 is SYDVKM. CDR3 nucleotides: TGTGCCAGCAGTTTATTGGCTAGCACCTACAATGAGCAGTTCCTA. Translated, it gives CASSLLASTYNEQFL.

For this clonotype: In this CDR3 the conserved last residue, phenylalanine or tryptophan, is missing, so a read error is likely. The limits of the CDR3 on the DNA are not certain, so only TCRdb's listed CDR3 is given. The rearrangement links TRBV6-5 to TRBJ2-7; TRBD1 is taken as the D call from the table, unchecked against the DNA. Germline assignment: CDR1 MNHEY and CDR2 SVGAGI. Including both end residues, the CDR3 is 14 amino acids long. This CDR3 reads CASSPGTGRNEQYL.

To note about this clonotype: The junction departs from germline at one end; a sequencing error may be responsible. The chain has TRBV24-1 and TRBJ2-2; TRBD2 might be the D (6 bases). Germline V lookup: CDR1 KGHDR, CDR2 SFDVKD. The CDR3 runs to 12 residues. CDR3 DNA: TGTGCCACCAGTGGGGATCCCGGGGAGGTGTTTTTC. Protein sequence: CATSGDPGEVFF.

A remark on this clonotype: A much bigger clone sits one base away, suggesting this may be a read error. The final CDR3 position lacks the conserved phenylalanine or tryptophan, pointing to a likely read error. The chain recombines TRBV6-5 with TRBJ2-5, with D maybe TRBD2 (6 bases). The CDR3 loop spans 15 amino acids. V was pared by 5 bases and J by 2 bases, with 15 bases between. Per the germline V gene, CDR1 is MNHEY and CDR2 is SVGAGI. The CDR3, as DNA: TGTGCCAGCAGTACCCTAACGGGAGTTCAAGAGACCCAGTACCTC. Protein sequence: CASSTLTGVQETQYL.